This T cell receptor (beta chain) was sequenced for a study of blood T cells in healthy people across ages. Healthy Caucasian individuals from Russia aged about 6 to 90 served as donors. The length of the CDR3 is 16 residues. Looked up from germline, CDR1 is MGHRA and CDR2 is YSYEKL. V lost 0 bases to trimming and J lost 2 bases; unmatched junction nucleotides: 7. Combining a sample-barcoded 5' primer with a J-beta primer mix, a second PCR ran for 7 to 11 cycles. TCRdb re-called the 5' RACE reads through MiXCR, storing one row per CDR3 protein. This sample has nearly 1 million distinct CDR3 sequences, with about 51% found just once. This clonotype was counted between two and nine times.

The sequence was collected from a woman aged 55-70 years in good health. The sequenced material came from blood. The V call is TRBV4-1, the J call TRBJ2-7, with 7 bases that match TRBD1. The CDR3 sequence is CASSQEFPDRTYEQYF. For the CDR3, the DNA is TGCGCCAGCAGCCAAGAATTTCCGGACAGGACCTACGAGCAGTACTTC.